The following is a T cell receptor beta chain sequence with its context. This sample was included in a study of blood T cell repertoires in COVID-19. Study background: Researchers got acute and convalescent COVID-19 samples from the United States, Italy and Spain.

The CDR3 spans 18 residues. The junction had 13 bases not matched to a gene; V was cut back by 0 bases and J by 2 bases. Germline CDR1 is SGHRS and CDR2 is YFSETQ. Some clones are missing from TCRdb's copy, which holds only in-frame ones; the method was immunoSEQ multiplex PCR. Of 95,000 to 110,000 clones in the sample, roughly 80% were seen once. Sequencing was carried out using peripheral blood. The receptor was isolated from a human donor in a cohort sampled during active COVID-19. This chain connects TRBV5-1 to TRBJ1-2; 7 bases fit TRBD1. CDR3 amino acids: CASSLAPQTGFDNYGYTF. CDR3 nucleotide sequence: TGCGCCAGCAGCTTGGCCCCCCAGACAGGGTTCGACAACTATGGCTACACCTTC. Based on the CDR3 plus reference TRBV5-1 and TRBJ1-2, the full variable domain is KAGVTQTPRYLIKTRGQQVTLSCSPISGHRSVSWYQQTPGQGLQFLFEYFSETQRNKGNFPGRFSGRQFSNSRSEMNVSTLELGDSALYLCASSLAPQTGFDNYGYTFGSGTRLTVV.